This is a list of T cell receptor beta chains from one sample in a study of blood T cell repertoires in COVID-19. Produced via immunoSEQ multiplex PCR; TCRdb's table is partial and in-frame only. The sample consists of 300,000 to 350,000 clones, around 90% of them appearing once. The sequencing sample was made of peripheral blood. All receptors derive from a man aged 18 to 30 with active or convalescent COVID-19. Both conserved end residues are part of each CDR3. A D gene is named only where the DNA matches it firmly. Expanded clones get a size class; other rows say once, few or many, or leave the size out.

size	V	D	J	DNA	CDR3
once	TRBV11-2	NA	TRBJ2-1	TGTGCCAGCAGCCCTGGGGCAGGCGGCAATGAGCAGTTCTTC	CASSPGAGGNEQFF
NA	TRBV18	NA	TRBJ2-3	TGTGCCAGCTCACCGTCCCGGGGCACAGATACGCAGTATTTT	CASSPSRGTDTQYF
NA	TRBV5-5	TRBD2	TRBJ2-5	TGTGCCAGCAGCTTGGGAATAGCGGGGGTCGAGACCCAGTACTTC	CASSLGIAGVETQYF
NA	TRBV18	TRBD1	TRBJ2-4	TGTGCCAGCTCACCGGGACAGGGGTTTGACATTCAGTACTTC	CASSPGQGFDIQYF
NA	TRBV27	TRBD1	TRBJ1-5	TGTGCCAGCAGTTGGAGCGGACAGGCTCTTCAGCCCCAGCATTTT	CASSWSGQALQPQHF
NA	TRBV19	TRBD1	TRBJ2-2	TGTGCCAGTAGTACTCGGACAGGCCCCGGGGAGCTGTTTTTT	CASSTRTGPGELFF
NA	TRBV6-1	NA	TRBJ1-1	TGTGCCAGCAGTGAAGCTTGGAGAAACACTGAAGCTTTCTTT	CASSEAWRNTEAFF
NA	TRBV29-1	TRBD1	TRBJ1-1	TGCAGCGCCAGACAGGGGGACAGGGAAGCTTTCTTT	CSARQGDREAFF
NA	TRBV3-1/TRBV3-2	TRBD1	TRBJ2-3	TGTGCCAGCAGCCACCGGACAGGGGTGGCAGATACGCAGTATTTT	CASSHRTGVADTQYF
NA	TRBV5-1	TRBD1	TRBJ1-2	TGCGCCAGCAGCTTGGGGGACAGGCCGGTTCGTAACTATGGCTACACCTTC	CASSLGDRPVRNYGYTF
NA	TRBV27	NA	TRBJ1-2	TGTGCCAGCGCCGGGGTGAGCTCTAACTATGGCTACACCTTC	CASAGVSSNYGYTF
NA	TRBV5-1	NA	TRBJ2-7	TGCGCCAGCAGCGAAAGGGACTCGCCGTCCTACGAGCAGTACTTC	CASSERDSPSYEQYF
NA	TRBV6-2/TRBV6-3	TRBD2	TRBJ2-1	TGTGCCAGCAGTTACTCGGAGCGGGGCAGCTCCTACAATGAGCAGTTCTTC	CASSYSERGSSYNEQFF
NA	TRBV11-3	NA	TRBJ1-1	TGTGCCAGCAGCCCTGGTTTCGGACAGCAAGCTTTCTTT	CASSPGFGQQAFF
NA	TRBV20-1	NA	TRBJ1-1	TGCAGTGCTAGAGCCGGTACTGAAGCTTTCTTT	CSARAGTEAFF
NA	TRBV5-1	NA	TRBJ1-3	TGCGCCAGCAGCTTGAGTGGGCAGGGCAGAGGCCCTGGAAACACCATATATTTT	CASSLSGQGRGPGNTIYF
NA	TRBV20-1	NA	TRBJ1-2	TGCAGTGCTTACAGGGACTATGGCTACACCTTC	CSAYRDYGYTF
NA	TRBV7-2	NA	TRBJ2-1	TGTGCCAGCAGCTTAGGGCGGAGTGAGCAGTTCTTC	CASSLGRSEQFF
NA	TRBV5-1	NA	TRBJ2-3	TGCGCCAGCAGCGAGGCAGATACGCAGTATTTT	CASSEADTQYF
NA	TRBV9	TRBD1	TRBJ1-6	TGTGCCAGCAGCGTAGCCCCCAGGACAGGGGTCTCACCCCTCCACTTT	CASSVAPRTGVSPLHF
NA	TRBV6-5	TRBD1	TRBJ1-2	TGTGCCAGCAGTTACACCCCGGGACAGGGGGCTCATGGCTACACCTTC	CASSYTPGQGAHGYTF
NA	TRBV27	NA	TRBJ2-3	TGTGCCAGCAGTTTATCCGTGACAGATACGCAGTATTTT	CASSLSVTDTQYF
NA	TRBV27	NA	TRBJ2-7	TGTGCCAGCAGTTTTGCAGATTCTTACGAGCAGTACTTC	CASSFADSYEQYF
NA	TRBV5-1	TRBD1	TRBJ2-2	TGCGCCAGCAGCCCCGGGACAGGGGCCAGAGGGGAGCTGTTTTTT	CASSPGTGARGELFF
NA	TRBV20-1	NA	TRBJ1-5	TGCAGTGCTAGTCAGGGGAGCGATCAGCCCCAGCATTTT	CSASQGSDQPQHF
NA	TRBV28	NA	TRBJ1-5	TGTGCCAGCACTCCGACAGGATGGAATCAGCCCCAGCATTTT	CASTPTGWNQPQHF
NA	TRBV7-2	NA	TRBJ2-3	TGTGCCAGCAGCCTTCGGGATACGCAGTATTTT	CASSLRDTQYF
NA	TRBV18	NA	TRBJ1-2	TGTGCCAGCTCACCAGATTCGGGGGTACATGGCTACACCTTC	CASSPDSGVHGYTF
NA	TRBV5-1	NA	TRBJ2-7	TGCGCCAGCAGCTTGGTCCCGGAGACCTACGAGCAGTACTTC	CASSLVPETYEQYF
NA	TRBV7-2	NA	TRBJ2-1	TGTGCCAGCAGCTTAAATCCGGACAGGGAGGGGTACAATGAGCAGTTCTTC	CASSLNPDREGYNEQFF
NA	TRBV5-5	TRBD2	TRBJ2-2	TGTGCCAGCAGCCCCTCGGGGGGGACTTCTAACACCGGGGAGCTGTTTTTT	CASSPSGGTSNTGELFF